This entry describes one TCR beta chain. This specimen comes from a study of blood T cell repertoires in COVID-19. Study-wide background: The analysed material was cDNA or gDNA that came from T cells, B-cell-depleted T cells, or PBMCs.

Germline assignment: CDR1 MDHEN and CDR2 SYDVKM. There are 12 residues in the CDR3. V was cut by 8 bases and J by 2 bases, with 10 bases left in between. TCRdb keeps only in-frame clones here, not all; method: immunoSEQ multiplex PCR. The data show about 250,000 clones, just over 85% seen once. The receptor was derived from an elderly man with acute or convalescent COVID-19. The sequenced sample consisted of peripheral blood. The chain carries TRBV28 and TRBJ2-7; D might be TRBD2 (6 bases). The CDR3 sequence: CASRDSAYEQYF. CDR3 nucleotides: TGTGCCAGCCGGGACTCCGCCTACGAGCAGTACTTC.